These 9 T cell receptor beta chains share one sample of origin, sequenced in a study of blood T cell repertoires in COVID-19. The method was immunoSEQ multiplex PCR; TCRdb's version includes in-frame clones alone and lacks a portion of them. The sample holds some 170,000 clones; more than 80% are singletons and the top ten take about 6.3%. Sequencing was done on a sample of PBMCs or T cells enriched from blood (not recorded which). The receptors derive from a man aged 40-49 years who had recovered from COVID-19.

This clone was detected only once. The genes are TRBV5-1 and TRBJ1-2; D remains ambiguous. CDR3 length: 12 residues. V was clipped by 0 bases and J by 8 bases, with 8 bases between them. Germline lookup yields CDR1 SGHRS and CDR2 YFSETQ. The DNA of the CDR3 is TGCGCCAGCAGCTTGGGTTACCGGGGCTACACCTTC. Translation: CASSLGYRGYTF. The full variable domain, rest sourced from reference TRBV5-1 and TRBJ1-2, is KAGVTQTPRYLIKTRGQQVTLSCSPISGHRSVSWYQQTPGQGLQFLFEYFSETQRNKGNFPGRFSGRQFSNSRSEMNVSTLELGDSALYLCASSLGYRGYTFGSGTRLTVV.

The J gene is TRBJ1-5, the V gene TRBV27; D uncertain. Germline V gives CDR1 MNHEY, CDR2 SMNVEV (reference sequence). V was trimmed by 5 bases and J by 8 bases, leaving 13 bases between them. This CDR3 contains 13 residues. The CDR3 reads CASSARTGEPQHF. CDR3 DNA: TGTGCCAGCAGTGCACGGACGGGAGAGCCCCAGCATTTT.

The chain is built from TRBV27 and TRBJ1-3; 8 bases agree with TRBD1. The CDR3 spans 14 residues. With V trimmed by 6 bases and J by 2 bases, 3 bases remained unmatched. Germline V lookup: CDR1 MNHEY, CDR2 SMNVEV (reference sequence). The CDR3, as DNA: TGTGCCAGCAGGGTGACAGGGGCTGGAAACACCATATATTTT. This codes for CASRVTGAGNTIYF.

This clone was seen a handful of times. This chain links TRBV9 with TRBJ1-1; no firm D call. CDR1 and CDR2 (germline): SGDLS, YYNGEE. The CDR3 is made up of 18 amino acids. Deletions cut 4 bases from V and 0 bases from J, with 22 bases between. CDR3 residues: CASSSSFGLPKMNTEAFF. CDR3 nucleotides: TGTGCCAGCAGCAGCTCCTTTGGACTACCGAAGATGAACACTGAAGCTTTCTTT.

This chain joins TRBV4-1 and TRBJ1-4; weak D call: TRBD1 (6 bases). The germline CDR1 and CDR2 sequences are MGHRA and YSYEKL. The CDR3 has 15 amino acids. Between the trimmed V and J ends, which lost 3 bases and 5 bases, there was a span of 13 bases. The CDR3 protein is CASSHGGGGNEKLFF. CDR3 coding DNA: TGCGCCAGCAGCCATGGGGGGGGCGGCAATGAAAAACTGTTTTTT.

This chain uses TRBV19 with TRBJ1-1; tentative D call: TRBD1 (6 bases). The CDR3 is 15 amino acids. The germline CDR1 and CDR2 sequences are LNHDA and SQIVND (reference sequence). V was pared by 5 bases and J by 3 bases, with 16 bases between. As DNA, the CDR3 is TGTGCCAGTAGTCCCCCAGTGTGGGGGCACACTGAAGCTTTCTTT. The encoded protein is CASSPPVWGHTEAFF.

This clone was seen just once. The chain joins TRBV7-9 to TRBJ2-7, with 7 nucleotides matching TRBD1. The CDR3 is 14 residues long. In germline, CDR1 is SEHNR, CDR2 FQNEAQ (reference sequence). V shed 0 bases and J 5 bases; nucleotides not matched to a gene: 4. This chain's CDR3 is CASSLATGYHEQYF. The CDR3, as DNA: TGTGCCAGCAGCTTAGCGACAGGGTACCACGAGCAGTACTTC.

V usage is TRBV6-5 and J usage is TRBJ2-7; the match to TRBD1 covers 8 bases. The J segment lost 6 bases and the V segment lost 0 bases, leaving 10 bases of the junction unmatched. Germline CDR1 reads MNHEY; CDR2 reads SVGAGI. The CDR3 loop spans 16 amino acids. CDR3 protein: CASSYSGTGWTGEQYF. The CDR3 nucleotides are TGTGCCAGCAGTTACTCGGGGACAGGCTGGACGGGCGAGCAGTACTTC.

This chain uses TRBV24-1 with TRBJ1-5, with D unresolved. This CDR3 is 17 amino acids long. The ends were cut back, 3 bases at V and 0 bases at J, with 14 bases in the middle. Germline lookup yields CDR1 KGHDR and CDR2 SFDVKD. The DNA for the CDR3 is TGTGCCACCAGTGATCCTAGACGGAGGACTAGCAATCAGCCCCAGCATTTT. Its translation: CATSDPRRRTSNQPQHF.